The source of this T cell receptor beta chain is a study of blood T cell repertoires in COVID-19. Turning to the study itself: The United States, Italy and Spain were the sources of the acute and convalescent COVID-19 samples. Sources were T cells, B-cell-depleted T cells, or PBMCs; the material itself was cDNA or gDNA.

Original handling: By means of reference gene primer amplification, nucleated cell counts were estimated. The assay was immunoSEQ multiplex PCR, and TCRdb's table has in-frame clones only and misses some. Clone size and V and J calls were adopted from that table, with D and trimming inferred from the DNA. The table shows 200,000 to 250,000 clones, with about four fifths occurring only once. Comment on this clone: A read error may explain this, as a much larger clone is one base away.

Material: peripheral blood. The source is a woman aged 18-30 years with acute or convalescent COVID-19.

The CDR3 DNA sequence: TGTGCCAGCAGAGCTAGCAATCAGCCCCAGCATTTT. This sequence encodes CASRASNQPQHF. The chain uses TRBV2 and TRBJ1-5; D ambiguous. In germline, CDR1 is SNHLY, CDR2 FYNNEI. The V end lost 6 bases, the J end lost 0 bases, and 3 bases lay between the germline ends. This CDR3 is built from 12 residues.